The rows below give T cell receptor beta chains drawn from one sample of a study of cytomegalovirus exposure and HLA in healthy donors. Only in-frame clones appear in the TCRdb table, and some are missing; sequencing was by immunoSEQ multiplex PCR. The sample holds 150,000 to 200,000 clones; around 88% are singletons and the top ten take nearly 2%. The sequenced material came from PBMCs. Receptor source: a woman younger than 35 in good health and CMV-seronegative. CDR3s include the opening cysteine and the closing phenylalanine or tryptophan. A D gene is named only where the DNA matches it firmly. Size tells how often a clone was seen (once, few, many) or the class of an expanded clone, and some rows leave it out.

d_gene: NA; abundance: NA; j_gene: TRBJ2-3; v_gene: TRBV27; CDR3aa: CASSFGGPDTQYF; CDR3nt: TGTGCCAGCAGTTTTGGGGGCCCAGATACGCAGTATTTT
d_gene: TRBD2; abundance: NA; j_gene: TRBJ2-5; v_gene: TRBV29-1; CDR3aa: CSVRAGGVETQYF; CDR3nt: TGCAGCGTTCGAGCGGGAGGAGTTGAGACCCAGTACTTC
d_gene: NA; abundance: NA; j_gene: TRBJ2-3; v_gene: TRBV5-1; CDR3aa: CASRGLVGADTQYF; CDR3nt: TGCGCCAGCAGGGGCCTAGTCGGGGCAGATACGCAGTATTTT
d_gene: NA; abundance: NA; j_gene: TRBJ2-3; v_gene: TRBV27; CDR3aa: CASSFGRGTDTQYF; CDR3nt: TGTGCCAGCAGTTTCGGTAGGGGCACAGACACGCAGTATTTT
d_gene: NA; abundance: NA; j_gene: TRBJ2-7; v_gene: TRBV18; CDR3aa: CASSLRGHDYEQYF; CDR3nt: TGTGCCAGCTCACTACGCGGGCATGACTACGAGCAGTACTTC
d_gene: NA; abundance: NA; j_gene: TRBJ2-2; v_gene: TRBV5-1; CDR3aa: CASSFSHISNTGELFF; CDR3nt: TGCGCCAGCAGCTTTTCCCACATATCGAACACCGGGGAGCTGTTTTTT
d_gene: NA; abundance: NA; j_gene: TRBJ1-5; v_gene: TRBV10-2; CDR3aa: CASRETVSNQPQHF; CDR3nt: TGCGCCAGCAGGGAGACAGTTAGCAATCAGCCCCAGCATTTT
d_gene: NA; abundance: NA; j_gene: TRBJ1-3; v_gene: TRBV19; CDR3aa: CASSTGVGNTIYF; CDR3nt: TGTGCCAGTAGTACGGGGGTTGGAAACACCATATATTTT
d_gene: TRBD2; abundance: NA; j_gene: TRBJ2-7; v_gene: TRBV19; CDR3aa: CASSPIAGGHYEQYF; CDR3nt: TGTGCCAGTAGTCCCATAGCGGGTGGGCACTACGAGCAGTACTTC
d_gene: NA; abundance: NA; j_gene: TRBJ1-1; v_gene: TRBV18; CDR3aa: CASSPRENTEAFF; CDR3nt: TGTGCCAGCTCACCCAGGGAAAACACTGAAGCTTTCTTT
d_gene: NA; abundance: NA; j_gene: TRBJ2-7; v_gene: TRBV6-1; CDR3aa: CATRDYEQYF; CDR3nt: TGTGCCACTCGGGACTACGAGCAGTACTTC
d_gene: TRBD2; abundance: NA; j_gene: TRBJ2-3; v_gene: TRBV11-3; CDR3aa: CASIQPGLAVDTQYF; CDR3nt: TGTGCCAGCATTCAACCGGGACTAGCGGTAGATACGCAGTATTTT
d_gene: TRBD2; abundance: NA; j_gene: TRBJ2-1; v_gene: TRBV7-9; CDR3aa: CASSSPGLRNNEQFF; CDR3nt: TGTGCCAGCAGTTCGCCGGGACTAAGGAACAATGAGCAGTTCTTC
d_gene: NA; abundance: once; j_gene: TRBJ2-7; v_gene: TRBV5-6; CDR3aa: CASSYLQERYF; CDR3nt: TGTGCCAGCTCCTACCTACAGGAACGGTACTTC
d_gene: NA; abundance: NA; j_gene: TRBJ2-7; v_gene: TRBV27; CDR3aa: CASSSQTSPRTYEQYF; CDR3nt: TGTGCCAGCAGTTCCCAGACTAGTCCCCGAACCTACGAGCAGTACTTC
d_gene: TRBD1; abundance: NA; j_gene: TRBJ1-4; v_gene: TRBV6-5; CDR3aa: CASSSDGTGVEKLFF; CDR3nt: TGTGCCAGCAGCAGCGACGGGACAGGGGTTGAAAAACTGTTTTTT
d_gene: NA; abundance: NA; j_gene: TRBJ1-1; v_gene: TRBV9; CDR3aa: CASSVAVQGIGNTEAFF; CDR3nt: TGTGCCAGCAGCGTAGCTGTGCAGGGGATAGGGAACACTGAAGCTTTCTTT
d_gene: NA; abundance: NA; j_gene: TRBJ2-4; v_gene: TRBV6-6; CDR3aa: CASSYPEGQQYF; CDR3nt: TGTGCCAGCAGTTACCCCGAAGGACAGCAGTACTTC
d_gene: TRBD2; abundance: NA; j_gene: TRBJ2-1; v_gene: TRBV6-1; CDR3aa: CASSEGEGSYNEQFF; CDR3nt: TGTGCCAGCAGTGAGGGGGAGGGCTCCTACAATGAGCAGTTCTTC
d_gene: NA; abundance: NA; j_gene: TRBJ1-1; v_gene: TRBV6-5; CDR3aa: CASSHHEQGSEAFF; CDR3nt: TGTGCCAGCAGTCACCACGAACAGGGCTCTGAAGCTTTCTTT
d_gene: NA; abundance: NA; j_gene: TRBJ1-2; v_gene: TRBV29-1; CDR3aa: CSEGGGGGYTF; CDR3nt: TGCAGCGAGGGAGGGGGAGGGGGCTACACCTTC
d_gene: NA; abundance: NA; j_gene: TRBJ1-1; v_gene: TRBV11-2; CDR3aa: CASEPTFGNTEAFF; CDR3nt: TGTGCCAGCGAGCCCACCTTTGGGAACACTGAAGCTTTCTTT
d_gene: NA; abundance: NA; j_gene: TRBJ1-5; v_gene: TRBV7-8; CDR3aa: CASSFGGIGQPQHF; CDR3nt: TGTGCCAGCAGCTTCGGAGGGATCGGTCAGCCCCAGCATTTT
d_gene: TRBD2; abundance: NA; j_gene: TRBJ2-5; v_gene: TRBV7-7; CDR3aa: CASSRGLAGGPVGETQYF; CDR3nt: TGTGCCAGCAGCCGGGGACTAGCGGGGGGGCCGGTGGGGGAGACCCAGTACTTC
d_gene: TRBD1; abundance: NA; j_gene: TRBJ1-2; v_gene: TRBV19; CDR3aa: CASMGTGYGYTF; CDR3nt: TGTGCCAGCATGGGGACAGGGTATGGCTACACCTTC
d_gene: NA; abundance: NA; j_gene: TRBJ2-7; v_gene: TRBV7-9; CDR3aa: CSSSSGFSGLSYEQYF; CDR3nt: TGTTCCAGCAGCTCCGGATTCAGCGGTCTTTCTTACGAGCAGTACTTC
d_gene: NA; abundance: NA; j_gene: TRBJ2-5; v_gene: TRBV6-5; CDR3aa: CASSFQGRTETQYF; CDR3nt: TGTGCCAGCAGTTTTCAGGGAAGAACCGAGACCCAGTACTTC
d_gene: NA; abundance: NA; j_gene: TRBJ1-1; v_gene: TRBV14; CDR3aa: CASKEGLNTEAFF; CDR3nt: TGTGCCAGCAAAGAGGGCCTGAACACTGAAGCTTTCTTT
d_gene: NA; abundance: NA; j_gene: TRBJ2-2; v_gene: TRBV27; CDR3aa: CASSMGAIGELFF; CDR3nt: TGTGCCAGCTCCATGGGGGCAATCGGGGAGCTGTTTTTT
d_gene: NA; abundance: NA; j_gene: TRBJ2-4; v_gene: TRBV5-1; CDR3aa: CASSLQKGDIQYF; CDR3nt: TGCGCCAGCAGCTTGCAGAAGGGGGACATTCAGTACTTC
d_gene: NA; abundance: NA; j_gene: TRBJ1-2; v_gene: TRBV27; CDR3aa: CASSLGGEWDYGYTF; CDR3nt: TGTGCCAGCAGTTTAGGAGGGGAGTGGGACTATGGCTACACCTTC
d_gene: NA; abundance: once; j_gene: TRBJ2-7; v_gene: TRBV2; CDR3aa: CASSYSGLSYEQYF; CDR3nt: TGTGCCAGCAGTTATAGCGGACTCTCCTACGAGCAGTACTTC
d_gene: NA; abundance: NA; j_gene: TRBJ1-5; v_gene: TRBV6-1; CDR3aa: CASRVSGGNQPQHF; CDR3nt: TGTGCCAGCAGAGTATCAGGGGGCAATCAGCCCCAGCATTTT
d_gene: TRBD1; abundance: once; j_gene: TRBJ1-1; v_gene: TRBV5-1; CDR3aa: CASRAGTANTEAFF; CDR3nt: TGCGCCAGCAGGGCCGGGACAGCAAACACTGAAGCTTTCTTT
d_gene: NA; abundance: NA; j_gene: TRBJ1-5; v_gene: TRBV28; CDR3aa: CASSLGIRARSNQPQHF; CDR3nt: TGTGCCAGCAGTTTGGGAATCAGGGCTAGGAGCAATCAGCCCCAGCATTTT
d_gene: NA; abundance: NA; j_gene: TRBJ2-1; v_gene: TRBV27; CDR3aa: CASSSALPGVGSYNEQFF; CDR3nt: TGTGCCAGCAGTTCCGCCCTACCTGGTGTTGGCTCCTACAATGAGCAGTTCTTC
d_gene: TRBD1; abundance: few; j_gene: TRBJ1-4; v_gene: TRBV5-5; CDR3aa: CASSLHGQAKGFGEKLFF; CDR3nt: TGTGCCAGCAGCTTGCATGGACAGGCTAAGGGATTTGGGGAAAAACTGTTTTTT
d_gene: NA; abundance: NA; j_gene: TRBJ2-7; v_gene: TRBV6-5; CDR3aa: CASSYWGSGNGYEQYF; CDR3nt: TGTGCCAGCAGTTACTGGGGCTCAGGGAATGGTTACGAGCAGTACTTC
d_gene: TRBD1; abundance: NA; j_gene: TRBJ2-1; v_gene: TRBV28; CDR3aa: CASSPADRVLPNEQFF; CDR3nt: TGTGCCAGCAGTCCCGCCGACAGGGTATTACCCAATGAGCAGTTCTTC
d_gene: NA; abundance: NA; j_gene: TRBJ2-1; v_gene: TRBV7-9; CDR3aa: CASSDLGSNSNEQFF; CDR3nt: TGTGCCAGCAGCGATCTCGGGAGTAACTCCAATGAGCAGTTCTTC
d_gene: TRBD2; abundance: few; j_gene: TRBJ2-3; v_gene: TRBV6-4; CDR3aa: CASSLRSGEGDTQYF; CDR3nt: TGTGCCAGCAGCCTAAGGAGCGGGGAGGGGGATACGCAGTATTTT
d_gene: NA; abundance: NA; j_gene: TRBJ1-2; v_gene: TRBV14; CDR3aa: CASSPPGGNGYTF; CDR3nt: TGTGCCAGCAGCCCACCGGGGGGGAACGGCTACACCTTC
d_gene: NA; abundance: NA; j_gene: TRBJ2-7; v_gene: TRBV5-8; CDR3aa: CASSLVGRGYEQYF; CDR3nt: TGTGCCAGCAGCTTGGTTGGGCGGGGCTACGAGCAGTACTTC
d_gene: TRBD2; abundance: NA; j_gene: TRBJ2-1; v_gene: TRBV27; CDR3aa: CASRTSGTYNEQFF; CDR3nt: TGTGCCAGCAGGACTAGCGGAACTTACAATGAGCAGTTCTTC
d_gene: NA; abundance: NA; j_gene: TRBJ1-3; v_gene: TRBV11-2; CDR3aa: CASSLDRGTLRNTIYF; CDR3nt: TGTGCCAGCAGCTTAGATCGCGGGACCCTACGAAACACCATATATTTT
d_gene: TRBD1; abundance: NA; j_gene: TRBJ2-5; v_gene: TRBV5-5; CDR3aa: CASSSGQIQETQYF; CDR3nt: TGTGCCAGCAGCTCGGGACAGATCCAAGAGACCCAGTACTTC
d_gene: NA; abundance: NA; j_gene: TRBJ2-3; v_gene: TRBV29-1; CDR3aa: CSVEETAGPTDTQYF; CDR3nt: TGCAGCGTTGAAGAGACAGCGGGCCCCACAGATACGCAGTATTTT
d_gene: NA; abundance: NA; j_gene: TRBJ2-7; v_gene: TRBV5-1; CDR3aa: CASSFLTGGGYEQYF; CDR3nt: TGCGCCAGCAGCTTCCTGACAGGCGGCGGCTACGAGCAGTACTTC
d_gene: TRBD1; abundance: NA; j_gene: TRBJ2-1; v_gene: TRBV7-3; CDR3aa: CASSLTLAGTGKFF; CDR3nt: TGTGCCAGCAGCTTAACTCTCGCCGGGACAGGGAAGTTCTTC
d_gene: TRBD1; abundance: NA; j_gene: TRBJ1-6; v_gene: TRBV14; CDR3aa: CASSQGTGVSPLHF; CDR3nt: TGTGCCAGCAGCCAAGGAACAGGGGTGTCACCCCTCCACTTT
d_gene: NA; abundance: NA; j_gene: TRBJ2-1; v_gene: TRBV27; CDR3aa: CASSPGLGVGNEQFF; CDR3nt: TGTGCCAGCAGTCCGGGCCTCGGGGTGGGGAATGAGCAGTTCTTC
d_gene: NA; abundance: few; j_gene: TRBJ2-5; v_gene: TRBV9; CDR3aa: CASSVGSGMGTQYF; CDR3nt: TGTGCCAGCAGCGTAGGTTCAGGAATGGGGACCCAGTACTTC
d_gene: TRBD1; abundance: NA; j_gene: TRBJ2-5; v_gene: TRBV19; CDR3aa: CASSTFGQGETQYF; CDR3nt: TGTGCCAGTAGTACCTTTGGACAGGGAGAGACCCAGTACTTC